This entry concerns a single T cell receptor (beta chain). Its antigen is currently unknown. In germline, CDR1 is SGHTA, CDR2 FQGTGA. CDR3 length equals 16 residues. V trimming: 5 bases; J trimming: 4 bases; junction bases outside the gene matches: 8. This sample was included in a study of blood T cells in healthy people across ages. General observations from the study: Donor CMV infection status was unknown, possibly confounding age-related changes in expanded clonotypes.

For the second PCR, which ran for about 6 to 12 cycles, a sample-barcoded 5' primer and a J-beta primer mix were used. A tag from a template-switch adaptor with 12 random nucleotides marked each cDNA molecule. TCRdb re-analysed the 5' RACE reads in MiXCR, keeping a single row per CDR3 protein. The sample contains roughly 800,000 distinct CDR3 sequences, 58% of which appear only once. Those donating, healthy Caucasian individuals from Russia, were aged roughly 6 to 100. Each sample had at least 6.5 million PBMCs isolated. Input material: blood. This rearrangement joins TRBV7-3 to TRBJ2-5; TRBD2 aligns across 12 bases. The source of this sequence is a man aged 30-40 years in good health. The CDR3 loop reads CASSPSTSGRIETQYF. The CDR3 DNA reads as TGTGCCAGCAGCCCATCGACTAGCGGGAGAATAGAGACCCAGTACTTC.